A single count supports the clone carrying this T cell receptor (beta chain). The length of the CDR3 is 14 residues. Germline CDR1 reads SGHRS; CDR2 reads YFSETQ. V was pared by 3 bases and J by 4 bases, with 12 bases between. The source of the sample is a study of blood T cell repertoires in COVID-19. About the research overall: Samples of COVID-19 (acute and convalescent) were obtained from the United States, Italy and Spain. PBMCs, B-cell-depleted T cells, or T cells provided the cDNA or gDNA that made up the material.

Source study methods: Estimated nucleated cell counts came from reference gene primer amplification. Clones were sequenced by immunoSEQ multiplex PCR, and TCRdb holds only the in-frame ones, with some missing. The V and J calls and the clone size are those of that table, but D and trimming were determined from the DNA. The sample consists of more than 150,000 clones, over 80% of them appearing once. This TCR was sampled from a woman aged 55 to 70 with acute or convalescent COVID-19. The J gene is TRBJ2-3, the V gene TRBV5-1, with a possible D match to TRBD1 (5 bases). Sample: peripheral blood. The CDR3 DNA is TGCGCCAGCAGCTCCCCCCAGGGCTCAGATACGCAGTATTTT. This codes for CASSSPQGSDTQYF.